Listed below are T cell receptor beta chains from one sample, sequenced in a study of T cells in Graves' hyperthyroidism and ophthalmopathy. Each CDR3 protein gets one entry after TCRdb re-called the multiplex PCR reads with MiXCR. Of 390,000 or so distinct CDR3 sequences listed, roughly 15% are singletons. Sample: blood. These receptors were obtained from a man between 18 and 35 years old with Graves' ophthalmopathy. The CDR3 runs from the conserved cysteine through the conserved F or W. D genes are given only for firm matches. Clone size is stated in some rows and not others, as once, few, many or a class when expanded.

V gene: TRBV11-2; clone size: many; D gene: TRBD1; J gene: TRBJ2-7; CDR3 protein: CASSLVADRGTEQYF
V gene: TRBV29-1; clone size: many; D gene: TRBD1; J gene: TRBJ2-1; CDR3 protein: CSVDLRTGFHEQFF
V gene: TRBV25-1; clone size: few; D gene: .; J gene: TRBJ2-5; CDR3 protein: CASMRGLVETQYF
V gene: TRBV7-9; clone size: many; D gene: TRBD1; J gene: TRBJ1-2; CDR3 protein: CASGRGQGYGYTF
V gene: TRBV6-1; clone size: many; D gene: TRBD1; J gene: TRBJ2-7; CDR3 protein: CASKFRDRGTPSYEQYF
V gene: TRBV10-3; clone size: many; D gene: TRBD1; J gene: TRBJ2-1; CDR3 protein: CAISRTGSSSYNEQFF
V gene: TRBV30; clone size: few; D gene: TRBD1; J gene: TRBJ2-7; CDR3 protein: CAWSRDRSYEQYF
V gene: TRBV12-3/TRBV12-4; clone size: .; D gene: .; J gene: TRBJ2-7; CDR3 protein: CASSFVSGQPYEQYF
V gene: TRBV6-5; clone size: .; D gene: .; J gene: TRBJ1-6; CDR3 protein: CASSYRGRKLSSYNSPLHF
V gene: TRBV11-3; clone size: many; D gene: .; J gene: TRBJ2-1; CDR3 protein: CASSSLDSNNEQFF
V gene: TRBV3-1; clone size: many; D gene: .; J gene: TRBJ1-5; CDR3 protein: CASSQGLNQPQHF
V gene: TRBV20-1; clone size: few; D gene: .; J gene: TRBJ2-2; CDR3 protein: CSAWGGHTGELFF